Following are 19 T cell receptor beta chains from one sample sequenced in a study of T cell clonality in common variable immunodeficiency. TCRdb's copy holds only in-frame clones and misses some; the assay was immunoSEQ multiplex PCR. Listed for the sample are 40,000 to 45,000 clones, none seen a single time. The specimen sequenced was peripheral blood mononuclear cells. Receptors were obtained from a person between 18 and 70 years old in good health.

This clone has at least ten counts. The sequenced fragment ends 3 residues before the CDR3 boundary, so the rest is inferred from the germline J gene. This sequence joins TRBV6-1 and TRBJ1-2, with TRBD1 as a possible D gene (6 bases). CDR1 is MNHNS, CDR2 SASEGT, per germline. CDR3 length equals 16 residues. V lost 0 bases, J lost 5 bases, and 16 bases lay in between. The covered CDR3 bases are TGTGCCAGCAGTGAAGCATATCGGGGGGCAAGATATGGC. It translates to CASSEAYRGARYG. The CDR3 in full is CASSEAYRGARYGYTF.

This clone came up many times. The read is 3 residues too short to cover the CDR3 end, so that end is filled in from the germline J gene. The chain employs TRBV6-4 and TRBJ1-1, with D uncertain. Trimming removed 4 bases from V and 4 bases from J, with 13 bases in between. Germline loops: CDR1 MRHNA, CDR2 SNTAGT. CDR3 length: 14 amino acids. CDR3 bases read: TGTGCCAGCAGTGCCAACCCGGGTCTCACTGAA. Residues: CASSANPGLTE. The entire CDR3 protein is CASSANPGLTEAFF.

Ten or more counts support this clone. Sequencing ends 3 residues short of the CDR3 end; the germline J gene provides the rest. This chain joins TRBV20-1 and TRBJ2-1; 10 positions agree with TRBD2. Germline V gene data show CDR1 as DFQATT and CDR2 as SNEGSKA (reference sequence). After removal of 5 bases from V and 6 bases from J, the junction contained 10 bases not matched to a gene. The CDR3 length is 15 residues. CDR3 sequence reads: CSAPNLAGVGNEQFF. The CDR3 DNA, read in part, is TGCAGTGCTCCTAACCTAGCGGGAGTTGGCAATGAG.

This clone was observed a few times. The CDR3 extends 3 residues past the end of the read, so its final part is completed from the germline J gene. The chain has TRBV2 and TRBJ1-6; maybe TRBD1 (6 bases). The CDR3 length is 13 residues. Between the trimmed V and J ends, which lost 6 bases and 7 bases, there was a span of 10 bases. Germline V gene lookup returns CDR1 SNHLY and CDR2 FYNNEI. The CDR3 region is CASRDSLNSPLHF. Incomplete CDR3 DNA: TGTGCCAGCAGGGACAGTTTGAATTCACCC.

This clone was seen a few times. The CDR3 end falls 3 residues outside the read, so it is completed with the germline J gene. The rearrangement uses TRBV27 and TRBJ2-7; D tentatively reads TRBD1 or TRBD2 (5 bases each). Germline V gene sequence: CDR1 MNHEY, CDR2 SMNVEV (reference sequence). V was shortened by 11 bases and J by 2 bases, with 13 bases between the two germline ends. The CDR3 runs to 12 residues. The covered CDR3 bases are TGTGCCGGGGCAGGAGGACCCTACGAG. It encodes CAGAGGPYE. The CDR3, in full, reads CAGAGGPYEQYF.

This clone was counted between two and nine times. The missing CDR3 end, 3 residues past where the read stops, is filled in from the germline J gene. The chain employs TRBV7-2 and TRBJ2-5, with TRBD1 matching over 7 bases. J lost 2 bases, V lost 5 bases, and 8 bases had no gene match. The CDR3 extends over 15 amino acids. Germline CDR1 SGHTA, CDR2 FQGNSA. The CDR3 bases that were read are TGTGCCAGCAGCAGACAGGGTCCCTTACAAGAGACC. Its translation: CASSRQGPLQET. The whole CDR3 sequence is CASSRQGPLQETQYF.

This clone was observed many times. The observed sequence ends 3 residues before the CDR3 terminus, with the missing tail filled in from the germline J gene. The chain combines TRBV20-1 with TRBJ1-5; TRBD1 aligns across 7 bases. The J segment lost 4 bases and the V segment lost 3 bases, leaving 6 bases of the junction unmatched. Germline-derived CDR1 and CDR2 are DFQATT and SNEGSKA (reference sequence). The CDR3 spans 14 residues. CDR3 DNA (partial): TGCAGTGCTAGCTTTGGGACAGCGAATCAGCCC. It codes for CSASFGTANQP. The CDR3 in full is CSASFGTANQPQHF.

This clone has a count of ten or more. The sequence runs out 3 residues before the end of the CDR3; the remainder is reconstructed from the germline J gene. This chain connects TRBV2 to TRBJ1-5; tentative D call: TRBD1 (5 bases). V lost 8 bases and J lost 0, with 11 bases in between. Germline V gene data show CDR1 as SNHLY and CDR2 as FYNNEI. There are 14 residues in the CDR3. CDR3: CASWGDYSNQPQHF. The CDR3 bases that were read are TGTGCCAGCTGGGGGGATTATAGCAATCAGCCC. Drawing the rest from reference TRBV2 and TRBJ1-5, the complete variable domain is EPEVTQTPSHQVTQMGQEVILRCVPISNHLYFYWYRQILGQKVEFLVSFYNNEISEKSEIFDDQFSVERPDGSNFTLKIRSTKLEDSAMYFCASWGDYSNQPQHFGDGTRLSIL.

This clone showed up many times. The sequenced CDR3 bases are TGCGCCAGCAGCTTGATGGCTAGCGGGGGCCCCCAAGAGACC. Its translation is CASSLMASGGPQET. The complete CDR3 sequence is CASSLMASGGPQETQYF. The chain combines TRBV5-1 with TRBJ2-5; 10 bases align to TRBD2. Read data end 3 residues before the CDR3 end; the end is taken from the germline J gene. Germline trimming cut 1 base from V and 1 base from J; bases unmatched to any gene: 7. This CDR3 contains 17 residues. Germline V gene sequence: CDR1 SGHRS, CDR2 YFSETQ.

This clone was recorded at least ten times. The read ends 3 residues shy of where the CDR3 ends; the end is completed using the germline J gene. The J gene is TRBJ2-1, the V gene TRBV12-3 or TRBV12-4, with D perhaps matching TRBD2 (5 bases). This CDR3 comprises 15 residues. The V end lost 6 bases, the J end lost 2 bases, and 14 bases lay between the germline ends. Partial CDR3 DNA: TGTGCCAGCAGGTCCGAGCTAGCCGCCTACAATGAG. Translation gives CASRSELAAYNE. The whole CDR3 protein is CASRSELAAYNEQFF.

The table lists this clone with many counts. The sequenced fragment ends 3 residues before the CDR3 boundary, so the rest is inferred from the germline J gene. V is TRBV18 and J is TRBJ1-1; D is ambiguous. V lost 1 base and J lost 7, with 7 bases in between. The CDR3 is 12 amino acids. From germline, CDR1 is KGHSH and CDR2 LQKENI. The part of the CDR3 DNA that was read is TGTGCCAGCTCACCACTAGATAGTGAA. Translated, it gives CASSPLDSE. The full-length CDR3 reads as CASSPLDSEAFF.

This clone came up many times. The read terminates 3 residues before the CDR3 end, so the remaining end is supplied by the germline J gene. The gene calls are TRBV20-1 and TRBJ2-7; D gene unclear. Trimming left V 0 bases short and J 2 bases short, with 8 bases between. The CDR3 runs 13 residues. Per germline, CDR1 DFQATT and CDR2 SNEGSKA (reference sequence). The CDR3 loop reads CSAREIGTYEQYF. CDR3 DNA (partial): TGCAGTGCTAGAGAAATCGGTACCTACGAG.

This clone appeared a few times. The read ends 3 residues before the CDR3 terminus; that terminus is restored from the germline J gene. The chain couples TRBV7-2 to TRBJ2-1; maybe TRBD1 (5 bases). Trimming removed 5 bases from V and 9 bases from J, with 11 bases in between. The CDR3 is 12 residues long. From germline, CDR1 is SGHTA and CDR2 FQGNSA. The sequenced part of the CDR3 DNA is TGTGCCAGCAGCCGGAGTAGGGGTGAG. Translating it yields CASSRSRGE. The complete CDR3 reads CASSRSRGEQFF.

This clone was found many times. The sequenced CDR3 bases are TGTGCCAGCAGCTTAACCCCAGGGATAGACACTGAA. This gives the protein CASSLTPGIDTE. The entire CDR3 protein reads CASSLTPGIDTEAFF. The chain combines TRBV7-9 with TRBJ1-1, with D possibly being TRBD1 (5 bases). The read stops 3 residues short of the end of the CDR3; the missing end is completed from the germline J gene. Germline assignment: CDR1 SEHNR and CDR2 FQNEAQ (reference sequence). Trimming pared 2 bases from V and 3 bases from J, leaving 13 bases between. The CDR3 length is 15 residues. The variable domain in full, with the rest retrieved from reference TRBV7-9 and TRBJ1-1, is DTGVSQNPRHKITKRGQNVTFRCDPISEHNRLYWYRQTLGQGPEFLTYFQNEAQLEKSRLLSDRFSAERPKGSFSTLEIQRTEQGDSAMYLCASSLTPGIDTEAFFGQGTRLTVV.

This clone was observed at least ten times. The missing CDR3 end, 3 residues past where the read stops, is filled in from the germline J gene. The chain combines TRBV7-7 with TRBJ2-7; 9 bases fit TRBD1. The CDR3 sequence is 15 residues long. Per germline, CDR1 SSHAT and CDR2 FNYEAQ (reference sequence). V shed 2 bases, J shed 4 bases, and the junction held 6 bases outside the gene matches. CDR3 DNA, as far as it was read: TGTGCCAGCAGCTTACGGCCGGGACAGGGATACGAG. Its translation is CASSLRPGQGYE. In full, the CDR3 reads CASSLRPGQGYEQYF. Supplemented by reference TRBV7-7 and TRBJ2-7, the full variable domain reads GAGVSQSPRYKVTKRGQDVTLRCDPISSHATLYWYQQALGQGPEFLTYFNYEAQPDKSGLPSDRFSAERPEGSISTLTIQRTEQRDSAMYRCASSLRPGQGYEQYFGPGTRLTVT.

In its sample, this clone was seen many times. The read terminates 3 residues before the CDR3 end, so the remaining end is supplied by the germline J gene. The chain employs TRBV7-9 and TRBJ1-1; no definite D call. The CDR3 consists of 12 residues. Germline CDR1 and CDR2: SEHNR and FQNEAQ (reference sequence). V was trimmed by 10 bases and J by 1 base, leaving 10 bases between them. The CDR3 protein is CATLTTNTEAFF. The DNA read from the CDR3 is TGTGCCACCCTGACAACGAACACTGAA.

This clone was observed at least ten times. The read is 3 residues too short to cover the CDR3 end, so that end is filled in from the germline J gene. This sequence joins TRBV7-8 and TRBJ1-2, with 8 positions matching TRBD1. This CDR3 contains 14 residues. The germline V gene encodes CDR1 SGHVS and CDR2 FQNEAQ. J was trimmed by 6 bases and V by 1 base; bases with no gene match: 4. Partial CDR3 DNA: TGTGCCAGCAGCTTAGAGAGACAGGGGCATGGC. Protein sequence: CASSLERQGHG. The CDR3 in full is CASSLERQGHGYTF.

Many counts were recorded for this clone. The covered CDR3 bases are TGTGCCAGCAGTGAAGCGCCCCGATTAGCGGACCATTCCTACAATGAG. Its translation: CASSEAPRLADHSYNE. The whole CDR3 reads CASSEAPRLADHSYNEQFF. The chain recombines TRBV2 with TRBJ2-1; tentatively, D is TRBD2 (6 bases). The CDR3 end lies 3 residues beyond the end of the read and is filled in from the germline J gene. The CDR3 contains 19 residues. Trimming took off 0 bases at V and 1 base at J, with 19 bases between the two ends. Germline V gene data show CDR1 as SNHLY and CDR2 as FYNNEI.

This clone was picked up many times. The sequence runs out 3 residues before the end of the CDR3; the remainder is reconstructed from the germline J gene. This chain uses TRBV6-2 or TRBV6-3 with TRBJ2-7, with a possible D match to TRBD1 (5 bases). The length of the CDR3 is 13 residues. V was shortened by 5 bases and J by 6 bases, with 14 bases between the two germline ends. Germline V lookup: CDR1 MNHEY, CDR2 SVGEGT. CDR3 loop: CASSDPGQFEQYF. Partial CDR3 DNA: TGTGCCAGCAGTGACCCAGGGCAGTTCGAG.